What follows are 26 T cell receptor beta chains derived from one specimen sequenced in a study of a mutant IDH1 vaccine in newly diagnosed glioma. Time point reported: week 5, during vaccination. Each dose delivered 300 ug of mutant IDH1 20-mer peptide subcutaneously with imiquimod. Assay used: immunoSEQ multiplex PCR; TCRdb lists only in-frame clones, some missing. The table has 50,000 to 55,000 clones, around 80% seen once. No cognate antigen is known for these TCRs. This specimen was PBMCs, taken from a glioma patient whose treatment included an IDH1 peptide vaccine. These receptors were obtained from a man in his fifties with glioma.

The rearrangement links TRBV19 to TRBJ2-7; 9 bases fit TRBD1. Germline assignment: CDR1 LNHDA and CDR2 SQIVND (reference sequence). The CDR3 contains 15 residues. Losses at the gene ends were 0 bases for V and 3 bases for J; bases not matched to a gene: 3. CDR3 nucleotides: TGTGCCAGTAGTATAGATCGACAGGGGGGCTACGAGCAGTACTTC. Protein product: CASSIDRQGGYEQYF.

The rearrangement uses TRBV4-3 and TRBJ1-5; 11 bases line up with TRBD1. This CDR3 has 19 residues. The V and J ends lost 0 bases and 3 bases, in that order; junction bases with no gene match: 10. CDR1 is LGHNA and CDR2 is YSLEER in the germline V gene. The CDR3 DNA follows: TGCGCCAGCAGCCAAGATAGGCCCGGGACAGGGGGTAACAATCAGCCCCAGCATTTT. This translates into CASSQDRPGTGGNNQPQHF.

The chain has TRBV19 and TRBJ1-5; D is unresolved. The length of the CDR3 is 16 residues. Trimming pared 0 bases from V and 6 bases from J, leaving 15 bases between. Germline CDR1 reads LNHDA; CDR2 reads SQIVND (reference sequence). CDR3 amino acids: CASSIDLSAWGQPQHF. CDR3 DNA sequence: TGTGCCAGTAGTATAGATCTTTCGGCCTGGGGTCAGCCCCAGCATTTT.

V and J are TRBV27 and TRBJ2-2, with D tentatively TRBD1 or TRBD2 (6 bases each). V was clipped by 5 bases and J by 7 bases, with 14 bases between them. CDR1 and CDR2 (germline): MNHEY, SMNVEV (reference sequence). The CDR3 covers 14 residues. CDR3 protein: CASSRGAQVGELFF. The CDR3, as DNA: TGTGCCAGCAGTAGGGGGGCGCAGGTCGGGGAGCTGTTTTTT.

This rearrangement joins TRBV5-3 to TRBJ2-5; D gene unclear. TRBV5-3 is noted as an ORF with a role that remains uncertain. The CDR3 runs 10 residues. V was shortened by 7 bases and J by 4 bases, with 5 bases between the two germline ends. The CDR3 DNA sequence: TGTGCCAGAGGTCTAGAGACCCAGTACTTC. It encodes CARGLETQYF.

The chain has TRBV28 and TRBJ1-5; D gene ambiguous. The CDR3 extends over 15 amino acids. Trimming took off 3 bases at V and 2 bases at J, with 11 bases between the two ends. CDR1 is MDHEN and CDR2 is SYDVKM in the germline V gene. This CDR3 is CASSFPGGGNQPQHF. The CDR3 DNA follows: TGTGCCAGCAGTTTCCCAGGTGGGGGCAATCAGCCCCAGCATTTT.

The gene calls are TRBV5-4 and TRBJ2-1; 15 nucleotides match TRBD2. Germline V lookup: CDR1 SGHNT, CDR2 YYREEE (reference sequence). V trimming: 0 bases; J trimming: 0 bases; junction bases outside the gene matches: 1. CDR3 size: 18 residues. As DNA, the CDR3 is TGTGCCAGCAGCTTGGGGGGACTAGCGGGGGGCTCCTACAATGAGCAGTTCTTC. This gives the protein CASSLGGLAGGSYNEQFF.

This clone has only a few counts. The rearrangement joins TRBV13 to TRBJ1-5, with D possibly TRBD1 on 5 matching bases. There are 15 residues in the CDR3. Germline CDR1 and CDR2: PRHDT and FYEKMQ (reference sequence). V gave up 0 bases and J gave up 0 bases, with 6 bases separating them. The CDR3 here is CASSLGGPSNQPQHF. The CDR3 DNA is TGTGCCAGCAGCTTAGGGGGGCCTAGCAATCAGCCCCAGCATTTT. Using reference TRBV13 and TRBJ1-5 for the parts outside the CDR3, the full variable domain is AAGVIQSPRHLIKEKRETATLKCYPIPRHDTVYWYQQGPGQDPQFLISFYEKMQSDKGSIPDRFSAQQFSDYHSELNMSSLELGDSALYFCASSLGGPSNQPQHFGDGTRLSIL.

The chain couples TRBV7-3 to TRBJ2-2; D may be TRBD1 or TRBD2 (5 bases each). CDR3 size: 15 residues. The V gene lost 5 bases and the J gene lost 0 bases, with 10 bases spanning the gap. In germline, CDR1 is SGHTA, CDR2 FQGTGA. This CDR3 reads CASSRGPPNTGELFF. CDR3 coding DNA: TGTGCCAGCAGCCGGGGACCTCCGAACACCGGGGAGCTGTTTTTT.

The rearrangement uses TRBV19 and TRBJ1-1; D is ambiguous. This CDR3 comprises 15 residues. Germline V gives CDR1 LNHDA, CDR2 SQIVND (reference sequence). V lost 7 bases, J lost 0 bases, and 15 bases lay in between. The CDR3 DNA follows: TGTGCCAGTACCCCAGGAGGCAAAATGAACACTGAAGCTTTCTTT. Translated, it gives CASTPGGKMNTEAFF.

The V call is TRBV6-5, the J call TRBJ1-2, with D possibly matching TRBD1 (5 bases). Germline V gene sequence: CDR1 MNHEY, CDR2 SVGAGI. The length of the CDR3 is 12 residues. V was shortened by 2 bases and J by 9 bases, with 10 bases between the two germline ends. The CDR3 DNA reads TGTGCCAGCAGTTACGACGGGGGACGCTACACCTTC. Residues: CASSYDGGRYTF.

The chain is built from TRBV7-8 and TRBJ2-3; D gene ambiguous. The CDR3 totals 12 residues. Germline CDR1 and CDR2: SGHVS and FQNEAQ. Trimming removed 5 bases at V and 3 bases at J, with 6 bases between. The CDR3 region has the DNA TGTGCCAGCAGCCCCTTTACAGATACGCAGTATTTT. Its protein is CASSPFTDTQYF. Drawing the rest from reference TRBV7-8 and TRBJ2-3, the complete variable domain is GAGVSQSPRYKVAKRGQDVALRCDPISGHVSLFWYQQALGQGPEFLTYFQNEAQLDKSGLPSDRFFAERPEGSVSTLKIQRTQQEDSAVYLCASSPFTDTQYFGPGTRLTVL.

The chain uses TRBV19 and TRBJ1-1; TRBD1 might be the D (5 bases). Germline values: CDR1 LNHDA, CDR2 SQIVND (reference sequence). V lost 7 bases, J lost 0 bases, and 21 bases lay in between. CDR3 size: 17 residues. The CDR3 DNA is TGTGCCAGTACCCAGTGGGAGGCAGGGACTCTGAACACTGAAGCTTTCTTT. It is translated as CASTQWEAGTLNTEAFF.

The chain recombines TRBV6-4 with TRBJ2-1, with 7 bases matching TRBD2. The CDR3 covers 14 residues. With 5 bases clipped from V and 9 bases from J, the junction kept 10 bases outside the gene matches. Germline V gene data show CDR1 as MRHNA and CDR2 as SNTAGT. This CDR3 reads CASSPGGGVGEQFF. In DNA form, the CDR3 reads TGTGCCAGCAGTCCGGGCGGGGGAGTTGGTGAGCAGTTCTTC.

The chain recombines TRBV2 with TRBJ2-7, with a weak D call TRBD1 (6 bases). Germline V gene data show CDR1 as SNHLY and CDR2 as FYNNEI. This CDR3 has 18 residues. Between the trimmed V and J ends, which lost 6 bases and 1 base, there was a span of 25 bases. DNA of the CDR3: TGTGCCAGCAGCGGTCAGTCGATCTACAGGGCAGGTTCCTACGAGCAGTACTTC. Translated, it gives CASSGQSIYRAGSYEQYF.

The chain recombines TRBV5-6 with TRBJ1-1, with D tentatively TRBD1 (5 bases). The V end was cut by 3 bases, the J end by 4 bases, with 10 bases between. Germline CDR1 reads SGHDT; CDR2 reads YYEEEE. The length of the CDR3 is 13 residues. The CDR3 region has the DNA TGTGCCAGCAGCTCCGGGGGGACCACTGAAGCTTTCTTT. Amino acid sequence: CASSSGGTTEAFF. The entire variable domain, with the rest obtained from reference TRBV5-6 and TRBJ1-1, is as follows: DAGVTQSPTHLIKTRGQQVTLRCSPKSGHDTVSWYQQALGQGPQFIFQYYEEEERQRGNFPDRFSGHQFPNYSSELNVNALLLGDSALYLCASSSGGTTEAFFGQGTRLTVV.

V gene TRBV7-8 combines with J gene TRBJ1-1; no firm D call. The germline CDR1 and CDR2 sequences are SGHVS and FQNEAQ. The CDR3 is made up of 14 amino acids. V lost 1 base and J 2 bases, leaving 8 bases between the germline ends. The CDR3: CASSLGPDNTEAFF. The CDR3 coding sequence is TGTGCCAGCAGCTTAGGTCCAGATAACACTGAAGCTTTCTTT.

This sequence joins TRBV6-1 and TRBJ1-2, with no clear D. This CDR3 has 13 residues. Trimming left V 4 bases short and J 8 bases short, with 14 bases between. In germline, CDR1 is MNHNS, CDR2 SASEGT. The CDR3: CASSVGQVGGYTF. The DNA of the CDR3 is TGTGCCAGCAGTGTCGGCCAGGTGGGAGGCTACACCTTC.

Here the CDR3 DNA reads TGCGCCAGCGGGGCAGGGGGCGCAGGTCAAGAGACCCAGTACTTC. Amino acids: CASGAGGAGQETQYF. The chain employs TRBV4-1 and TRBJ2-5, with 8 bases that match TRBD1. CDR1 and CDR2 from the germline V gene are MGHRA and YSYEKL. The CDR3 consists of 15 residues. The trim removed 8 bases at V and 2 bases at J, leaving 10 bases unmatched.

The rearrangement links TRBV6-5 to TRBJ2-7; 7 bases match TRBD1. After removal of 2 bases from V and 7 bases from J, the junction contained 8 bases not matched to a gene. Germline lookup yields CDR1 MNHEY and CDR2 SVGAGI. The CDR3 is made up of 14 amino acids. CDR3 sequence reads: CASSYGDSRGEQYF. The CDR3 DNA is TGTGCCAGCAGTTACGGGGACAGTCGAGGAGAGCAGTACTTC.

The V call is TRBV30, the J call TRBJ1-4; D is unresolved. Germline V lookup: CDR1 GTSNPN, CDR2 SVGIG (reference sequence). V was shortened by 3 bases and J by 6 bases, with 11 bases between the two germline ends. There are 13 residues in the CDR3. CDR3 sequence (DNA): TGTGCCTGGAGCGGCCGGTCGGATGAAAAACTGTTTTTT. This encodes CAWSGRSDEKLFF.

This clone showed up just a few times. This rearrangement joins TRBV7-3 to TRBJ2-7; D is perhaps TRBD2 (5 bases). CDR1 SGHTA and CDR2 FQGTGA come from the germline V gene. V lost 1 base, J lost 3 bases, and 19 bases lay in between. This CDR3 has 17 amino acids. The CDR3 DNA sequence: TGTGCCAGCAGCTTAAGGGTCGGGGTAGGCCGCCGCTACGAGCAGTACTTC. It codes for CASSLRVGVGRRYEQYF. The variable domain in full, completed from reference TRBV7-3 and TRBJ2-7, reads GAGVSQTPSNKVTEKGKYVELRCDPISGHTALYWYRQSLGQGPEFLIYFQGTGAADDSGLPNDRFFAVRPEGSVSTLKIQRTERGDSAVYLCASSLRVGVGRRYEQYFGPGTRLTVT.

This rearrangement joins TRBV9 to TRBJ1-1, with TRBD1 identical over 8 bases. The CDR3 is 18 amino acids. Losses at the gene ends were 0 bases for V and 5 bases for J; bases not matched to a gene: 15. Germline CDR1 and CDR2: SGDLS and YYNGEE. The CDR3 here is CASSVGWGAGQGGTEAFF. The CDR3 DNA reads TGTGCCAGCAGCGTAGGTTGGGGGGCCGGACAGGGCGGGACTGAAGCTTTCTTT.

V gene TRBV7-8 combines with J gene TRBJ1-5; TRBD1 is a possible D gene (5 bases). CDR1 and CDR2 from the germline V gene are SGHVS and FQNEAQ. The CDR3 has 14 residues. V lost 4 bases and J 4 bases, leaving 11 bases between the germline ends. The CDR3 coding sequence is TGTGCCAGCAGCTCTAAAGGGGCAAATCAGCCCCAGCATTTT. Translation: CASSSKGANQPQHF.

The chain couples TRBV7-2 to TRBJ1-1, with TRBD1 identical over 7 bases. The CDR3 runs to 16 residues. The V gene's germline CDR1 is SGHTA and CDR2 FQGNSA. V was pared by 3 bases and J by 1 base, with 8 bases of the junction left unmatched. CDR3 sequence: CASSFTGTASNTEAFF. The CDR3 bases are TGTGCCAGCAGCTTTACGGGGACAGCGTCGAACACTGAAGCTTTCTTT.

This clone was counted a single time. This chain uses TRBV7-9 with TRBJ1-4, with 11 nucleotides matching TRBD1. The CDR3 is 14 amino acids. Germline V gene sequence: CDR1 SEHNR, CDR2 FQNEAQ (reference sequence). Trimming cost V 7 bases and J 8 bases; bases outside gene matches: 6. DNA of the CDR3: TGTGCCAGCATCCCTGGACAGGGGGCGGAAAAACTGTTTTTT. Translation: CASIPGQGAEKLFF.